The 19 T cell receptor beta chains below all came from one sample that was sequenced in a study of OX40 agonist ivuxolimab in advanced cancers. Sequenced by immunoSEQ multiplex PCR; TCRdb stores in-frame clones only, minus some. The table shows 30,000 to 45,000 clones, with approximately 84% occurring only once. Material: CD4+ or CD8+ T cells sorted from blood, obtained in a trial of the OX40 agonist ivuxolimab. These receptors were collected from an adult with an advanced solid tumor such as melanoma, head and neck, liver or kidney cancer.

This clone was counted a single time. V usage is TRBV4-1 and J usage is TRBJ2-2, with 9 bases fitting TRBD2. Unmatched junction bases numbered 7, after V lost 3 bases and J lost 5 bases. CDR3 size: 16 residues. Germline CDR1 reads MGHRA; CDR2 reads YSYEKL. CDR3 loop: CASSHLSGGGTGELFF. For the CDR3, the DNA is TGCGCCAGCAGCCACCTTAGCGGGGGAGGAACCGGGGAGCTGTTTTTT.

The V gene is TRBV6-5, the J gene TRBJ2-7, with a weak D call TRBD1 (6 bases). V lost 0 bases and J 7 bases, leaving 10 bases between the germline ends. The germline V gene encodes CDR1 MNHEY and CDR2 SVGAGI. The CDR3 loop spans 13 amino acids. This CDR3 reads CASSYSGQLEQYF. Written as DNA, the CDR3 is TGTGCCAGCAGTTACTCGGGACAACTAGAGCAGTACTTC.

V usage is TRBV7-9 and J usage is TRBJ2-7, with 7 bases aligning to TRBD1. With 3 bases clipped from V and 2 bases from J, the junction kept 1 base outside the gene matches. Germline assignment: CDR1 SEHNR and CDR2 FQNEAQ (reference sequence). The CDR3 consists of 13 residues. CDR3 region: CASSFGTAYEQYF. CDR3 sequence (DNA): TGTGCCAGCAGCTTCGGGACAGCCTACGAGCAGTACTTC.

The chain joins TRBV4-3 to TRBJ1-3; D remains ambiguous. Germline V gives CDR1 LGHNA, CDR2 YSLEER. CDR3 length: 16 amino acids. Trimming stripped 4 bases from V and 0 bases from J, with 13 bases between. The CDR3 DNA reads TGCGCCAGCAGCCCTGCAGACGCGGACTCTGGAAACACCATATATTTT. Amino acid sequence: CASSPADADSGNTIYF.

This chain links TRBV5-4 with TRBJ2-5; 8 nucleotides align to TRBD2. With 4 bases clipped from V and 5 bases from J, the junction kept 10 bases outside the gene matches. CDR1 SGHNT and CDR2 YYREEE come from the germline V gene (reference sequence). The CDR3 loop spans 15 amino acids. The CDR3 protein is CASSPYAGGGETQYF. In nucleotides, the CDR3 is TGTGCCAGCAGCCCCTATGCGGGGGGCGGGGAGACCCAGTACTTC.

The chain joins TRBV30 to TRBJ2-3; 8 bases line up with TRBD2. V lost 1 base to trimming and J lost 0 bases; unmatched junction nucleotides: 3. CDR1 is GTSNPN and CDR2 is SVGIG in the germline V gene (reference sequence). The CDR3 extends over 15 amino acids. The CDR3 sequence: CAWSALAGSTDTQYF. The CDR3, as DNA: TGTGCCTGGAGTGCATTAGCGGGGAGCACAGATACGCAGTATTTT.

CDR3 region: CASSLESRVSGYNEQFF. The CDR3 DNA reads as TGCGCCAGCAGCTTGGAATCCAGGGTGAGTGGGTACAATGAGCAGTTCTTC. The rearrangement joins TRBV5-1 to TRBJ2-1; TRBD1 might be the D (5 bases). Looked up from germline, CDR1 is SGHRS and CDR2 is YFSETQ. V shed 0 bases and J shed 4 bases, with 17 bases lying between them. The CDR3 length is 17 residues. Drawing the rest from reference TRBV5-1 and TRBJ2-1, the complete variable domain is KAGVTQTPRYLIKTRGQQVTLSCSPISGHRSVSWYQQTPGQGLQFLFEYFSETQRNKGNFPGRFSGRQFSNSRSEMNVSTLELGDSALYLCASSLESRVSGYNEQFFGPGTRLTVL.

The J gene is TRBJ2-7, the V gene TRBV25-1, with TRBD1 matching over 7 bases. With V trimmed by 8 bases and J by 0 bases, 10 bases remained unmatched. Germline CDR1 reads MGHDK; CDR2 reads SYGVNS. The CDR3 has 15 residues. CDR3 DNA: TGTGCCAGCCACCTGGGACAGCCTCTCTCCTACGAGCAGTACTTC. Translation gives CASHLGQPLSYEQYF.

The rearrangement joins TRBV30 to TRBJ1-1; no definite D call. Trimming removed 1 base from V and 6 bases from J, with 9 bases in between. This CDR3 is built from 12 residues. The germline CDR1 and CDR2 sequences are GTSNPN and SVGIG (reference sequence). The CDR3 protein is CAWSENRPEAFF. DNA of the CDR3: TGTGCCTGGAGTGAGAATAGGCCTGAAGCTTTCTTT.

The V call is TRBV4-3, the J call TRBJ1-2, with no clear D. Trimming cost V 4 bases and J 4 bases, with 19 bases left between them. CDR1 LGHNA and CDR2 YSLEER come from the germline V gene. The CDR3 is made up of 16 amino acids. For the CDR3, the DNA is TGCGCCAGCAGCCGGGTGGACCAGGCGGGGTTCTATGGCTACACCTTC. This encodes CASSRVDQAGFYGYTF.

This chain connects TRBV4-1 to TRBJ2-7; 11 nucleotides line up with TRBD1. CDR1 and CDR2 from the germline V gene are MGHRA and YSYEKL. The CDR3 has 15 amino acids. The junction had 7 bases not matched to a gene; V was cut back by 0 bases and J by 9 bases. Written as DNA, the CDR3 is TGCGCCAGCAGCCAAGATATGGGACAGGGGGGCGGGCAGTACTTC. Translated, it gives CASSQDMGQGGGQYF.

The chain couples TRBV19 to TRBJ1-6, with D hard to call. The CDR3 runs to 15 residues. V shed 4 bases and J shed 1 base, with 8 bases lying between them. CDR1 is LNHDA and CDR2 is SQIVND in the germline V gene (reference sequence). CDR3 coding DNA: TGTGCCAGTAGTAGTAGGAGGTCCTATAATTCACCCCTCCACTTT. This translates into CASSSRRSYNSPLHF.

V and J are TRBV4-3 and TRBJ1-5, with 10 bases aligning to TRBD1. The CDR3 loop spans 17 amino acids. Looked up from germline, CDR1 is LGHNA and CDR2 is YSLEER. J was trimmed by 7 bases and V by 0 bases; bases with no gene match: 9. CDR3 protein: CASSQEWGQGPRQPQHF. DNA for the CDR3: TGCGCCAGCAGCCAAGAGTGGGGACAGGGGCCCAGGCAGCCCCAGCATTTT.

The V gene is TRBV4-1, the J gene TRBJ1-1; perhaps TRBD1 as D (6 bases). The V end was cut by 5 bases, the J end by 0 bases, with 13 bases between. CDR1 is MGHRA, CDR2 YSYEKL, per germline. The CDR3 loop spans 15 amino acids. CDR3 residues: CASSYRDDMNTEAFF. The CDR3 nucleotides read TGCGCCAGCAGCTACAGGGACGACATGAACACTGAAGCTTTCTTT.

The chain employs TRBV9 and TRBJ2-7; 8 nucleotides agree with TRBD1. The CDR3 is made up of 17 amino acids. Trimming cost V 0 bases and J 2 bases; bases outside gene matches: 10. The germline V gene encodes CDR1 SGDLS and CDR2 YYNGEE. In nucleotides, the CDR3 is TGTGCCAGCAGCGTAGCCGGTTGGCAGGGGGCTCCCTACGAGCAGTACTTC. It specifies CASSVAGWQGAPYEQYF.

The rearrangement uses TRBV6-1 and TRBJ2-7; possibly TRBD2 for D (5 bases). Germline CDR1 MNHNS, CDR2 SASEGT. The V end lost 8 bases, the J end lost 3 bases, and 8 bases lay between the germline ends. The CDR3 has 11 amino acids. DNA for the CDR3: TGTGCCAGCGACGGGGACTACGAGCAGTACTTC. Encoded protein: CASDGDYEQYF.

The chain combines TRBV6-6 with TRBJ2-7; TRBD1 matches 7 bases. The V and J ends lost 8 bases and 6 bases, in that order; junction bases with no gene match: 16. The germline V gene has CDR1 MNHNY and CDR2 SVGAGI (reference sequence). The length of the CDR3 is 15 residues. The CDR3 DNA sequence: TGTGCCAGCGCTCTCTCAGGGACAGATCGTTTCGAGCAGTACTTC. It yields the protein CASALSGTDRFEQYF.

The rearrangement links TRBV11-2 to TRBJ2-7; D call uncertain. This CDR3 is built from 13 residues. Trimming stripped 0 bases from V and 1 base from J, with 4 bases between. CDR1 is SGHAT, CDR2 FQNNGV, per germline. The CDR3 coding sequence is TGTGCCAGCAGCTTAGATTTTTCCTACGAGCAGTACTTC. Residues: CASSLDFSYEQYF.

This chain connects TRBV11-2 to TRBJ2-1, with 12 bases lining up with TRBD2. The germline gives CDR1 SGHAT, CDR2 FQNNGV. V gave up 0 bases and J gave up 4 bases; unmatched junction bases: 10. This CDR3 is 19 amino acids long. DNA of the CDR3: TGTGCCAGCAGCTTAGATTCGCTAGCGGGGGGGCCCCGATACAATGAGCAGTTCTTC. As protein: CASSLDSLAGGPRYNEQFF.